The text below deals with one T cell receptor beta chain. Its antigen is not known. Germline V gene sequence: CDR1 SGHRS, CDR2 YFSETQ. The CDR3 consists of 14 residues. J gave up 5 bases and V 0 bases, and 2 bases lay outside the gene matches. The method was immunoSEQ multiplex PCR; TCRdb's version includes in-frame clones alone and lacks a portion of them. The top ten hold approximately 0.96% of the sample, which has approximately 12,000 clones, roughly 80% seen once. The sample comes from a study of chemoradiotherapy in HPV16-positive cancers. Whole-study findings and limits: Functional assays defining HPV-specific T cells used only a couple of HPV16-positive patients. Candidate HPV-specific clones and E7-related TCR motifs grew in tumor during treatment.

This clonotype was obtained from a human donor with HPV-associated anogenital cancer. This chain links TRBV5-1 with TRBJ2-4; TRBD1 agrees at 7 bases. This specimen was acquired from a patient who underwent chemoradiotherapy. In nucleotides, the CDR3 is TGCGCCAGCAGCTTGGCAGGGGGACAAAACATTCAGTACTTC. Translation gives CASSLAGGQNIQYF.